This TCR beta chain was obtained from a study of T cell responses to AZD1222 COVID-19 vaccine. Study-level background: Second-dose groups at about 4 or about 12 weeks were pooled. Study-wide findings and caveats: Among spike-specific TCRs, nearly half reportedly target unmutated variant regions. White British donors predominated, females outnumbered males, and clonal diversity was possibly underestimated. The span of vaccine-associated CD4 TCRs extended across spike, with dominance at 160-218 and 743-854.

For this clone: The antigen remains undetermined.

Per the germline V gene, CDR1 is LNHDA and CDR2 is SQIVND (reference sequence). The CDR3 consists of 14 residues. Trimming stripped 4 bases from V and 4 bases from J, with 13 bases between. Assay used: immunoSEQ multiplex PCR; TCRdb lists only in-frame clones, some missing. The sample shows about 260,000 clones, 85% to 95% of them seen only once. The sample in question was peripheral blood, obtained on day 0 of AZD1222 vaccination. The chain links TRBV19 to TRBJ1-2; weak D call: TRBD1 (5 bases). This receptor was identified in an adult in good health. CDR3 nucleotides: TGTGCCAGTAGTAGGGACGCCGGAGGCTATGGCTACACCTTC. Residues: CASSRDAGGYGYTF.